This T cell receptor beta chain was sequenced in a study of blood T cell repertoires in COVID-19 (dated by TCRdb to the early 2020s). For the wider study: The collaborator samples originated in the United States, Italy and Spain and spanned the acute and convalescent phases of COVID-19. The dataset comprised deeply sampled blood TCRbeta repertoires from subjects exposed to, actively infected with, or recovered from COVID-19. Where HLA class I and class II types were available, the types were taken from metadata supplied by the sample provider, not from assay-based typing. The material from the prospective study consisted of cDNA or gDNA derived from T cells, B-cell-depleted T cells, or PBMCs. The repertoires were released in a freely available public database intended as a resource for research on the immune response to SARS-CoV-2. A de-identified subject ID, COVID-19 status, age in years and sex were almost always included in the sample metadata. Samples came from the ongoing ImmuneRACE study (first 160 participants) plus 1,254 subjects from 6 global collaborators.

The immunoSEQ Assay, a bias-controlled multiplex PCR, was used to amplify TCRbeta CDR3 regions from genomic DNA. The study's own analysis went as follows. Nucleated cell counts per sample were estimated from amplification of reference gene primers within the assay. To quantify the absolute abundance of each unique TCRbeta CDR3 rearrangement, sequence reads were collapsed and filtered. For each sample, productive Simpson clonality was calculated as the square root of Simpson's diversity index over productive rearrangements. The clones in this table, taken by TCRdb from immuneACCESS, are in-frame only. Not every clone is retained; where verified, under half of the shortfall comes from an unresolved V gene, and the cause of the rest is unknown. Clone size and V and J calls were adopted from that table, with D and trimming inferred from the DNA. This sample gives around 300,000 clones in total; nearly 90% of them show up just once. The ten largest clonotypes hold 0.8% to 1.3% of the sample.

One collaborating source in Seattle enrolled patients during active infection and followed them longitudinally through the course of disease. Each collaborating institution followed its own protocols to collect whole blood in K2EDTA tubes. For TCRbeta analysis, collaborators shipped samples as frozen whole blood, isolated PBMCs, or DNA extracted from either of those sample types. What the research found in general, with its limitations: The quantity of clinical and demographic metadata differed by source and by participant and was supplied without curation.

A note on this clone: What antigen it recognizes has not been identified. Per-base quality was not reported, and no clone a single base away is much larger than it.

This clonotype originated in a woman aged 40 to 50 with COVID-19, enrolled during active disease. The specimen sequenced was peripheral blood.

The CDR3 is CASSRDLLLSYNSPLHF. The DNA sequence is as follows: TGCGCCAGCAGCCGCGACTTGCTTCTCTCCTATAATTCACCCCTCCACTTT. Here the chain combines TRBV4-1 and TRBJ1-6; the D gene is unclear. The CDR3 measures 17 amino acids from cysteine to phenylalanine. Only the CDR3 portion is preserved as DNA: 51 bases, with reading frame beginning at the first base. CDR1 MGHRA and CDR2 YSYEKL are derived from the germline V gene. The germline ends are 13 bases apart after V is trimmed by 4 bases and J by 0 bases.